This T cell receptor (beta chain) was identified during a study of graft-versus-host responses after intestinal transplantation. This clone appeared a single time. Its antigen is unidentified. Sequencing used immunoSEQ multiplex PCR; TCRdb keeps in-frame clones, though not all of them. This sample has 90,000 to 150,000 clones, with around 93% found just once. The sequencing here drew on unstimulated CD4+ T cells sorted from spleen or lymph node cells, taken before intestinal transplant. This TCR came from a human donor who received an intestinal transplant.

As DNA, the CDR3 is TGTGCCAGCAGTTTGGGACAGGGGGCTACCTACGAGCAGTACTTC. Encoded protein: CASSLGQGATYEQYF. The genes are TRBV2 and TRBJ2-7; TRBD1 matches 12 bases. The CDR3 sequence is 15 residues long. The germline V gene encodes CDR1 SNHLY and CDR2 FYNNEI. J lost 2 bases, V lost 5 bases, and 4 bases had no gene match.